The 9 T cell receptor beta chains below were found in one sample sequenced in a study of OX40 agonist ivuxolimab in advanced cancers. Assay used: immunoSEQ multiplex PCR; TCRdb lists only in-frame clones, some missing. In the table there are approximately 45,000 clones, about 94% of which are singletons. The starting material was CD4+ or CD8+ T cells sorted from blood, obtained in a trial of the OX40 agonist ivuxolimab. These receptors all stem from an adult with an advanced solid tumor such as melanoma, head and neck, liver or kidney cancer.

In its sample, this clone was seen once. V gene TRBV29-1 combines with J gene TRBJ1-2; the D is unclear. The CDR3 sequence is 13 residues long. The V gene lost 0 bases and the J gene lost 4 bases, with 9 bases spanning the gap. Germline V gene lookup returns CDR1 SQVTM and CDR2 ANQGSEA. The CDR3 sequence is CSVEDTATYGYTF. The DNA for the CDR3 is TGCAGCGTTGAAGACACAGCTACCTATGGCTACACCTTC.

V is TRBV12-5 and J is TRBJ2-1; tentatively, D is TRBD1 or TRBD2 (5 bases each). CDR3 length equals 13 residues. V was pared by 0 bases and J by 15 bases, with 15 bases between. Germline V gene sequence: CDR1 LGHNT, CDR2 FRNRAP. The CDR3 protein is CASGLVLGVSWFF. For the CDR3, the DNA is TGTGCTAGTGGTTTGGTACTGGGGGTCTCGTGGTTCTTC.

This sequence joins TRBV28 and TRBJ2-3, with D uncertain. The V and J ends lost 10 bases and 2 bases respectively, with 13 bases between them. CDR3 length: 13 amino acids. CDR1 is MDHEN, CDR2 SYDVKM, per germline. The CDR3 DNA follows: TGTGCCACCGGACCTCGACACACAGATACGCAGTATTTT. Its protein is CATGPRHTDTQYF. The full variable domain, completed using reference TRBV28 and TRBJ2-3, is DVKVTQSSRYLVKRTGEKVFLECVQDMDHENMFWYRQDPGLGLRLIYFSYDVKMKEKGDIPEGYSVSREKKERFSLILESASTNQTSMYLCATGPRHTDTQYFGPGTRLTVL.

This clone is a singleton in its sample. V is TRBV27 and J is TRBJ2-3; TRBD2 agrees at 8 bases. Trimming at V came to 0 bases and at J to 2 bases, leaving 7 bases not matched to a gene. CDR1 and CDR2 (germline): MNHEY, SMNVEV (reference sequence). The CDR3 loop spans 17 amino acids. The DNA of the CDR3 is TGTGCCAGCAGTTTATCGTCTAGCGGGTCCTACACAGATACGCAGTATTTT. Amino acid sequence: CASSLSSSGSYTDTQYF.

The chain carries TRBV15 and TRBJ1-5; D is uncertain. Per the germline V gene, CDR1 is LNHNV and CDR2 is YYDKDF (reference sequence). The CDR3 is 14 residues long. Trimming pared 1 base from V and 1 base from J, leaving 5 bases between. This chain's CDR3 is CATSRVGSNQPQHF. CDR3 bases: TGTGCCACCAGCAGAGTTGGAAGCAATCAGCCCCAGCATTTT.

The V and J genes are TRBV5-4 and TRBJ2-7; perhaps TRBD2 as D (5 bases). CDR1 and CDR2 from the germline V gene are SGHNT and YYREEE (reference sequence). The CDR3 length is 14 residues. Trimming took off 4 bases at V and 2 bases at J, with 13 bases between the two ends. Here the CDR3 reads CASSLRTSPYEQYF. As DNA, the CDR3 is TGTGCCAGCAGCCTCCGGACTTCCCCCTACGAGCAGTACTTC.

This clone appeared once. The rearrangement uses TRBV4-3 and TRBJ1-6; no reliable D call. The germline CDR1 and CDR2 sequences are LGHNA and YSLEER. V lost 0 bases to trimming and J lost 8 bases, with 17 bases between them. This CDR3 contains 17 residues. The CDR3 region has the DNA TGCGCCAGCAGCCAAGACCGGGGTCCCGACGACGATTCACCCCTCCACTTT. It encodes CASSQDRGPDDDSPLHF.

This chain connects TRBV27 to TRBJ2-1, with TRBD2 matching over 11 bases. CDR1 and CDR2 from the germline V gene are MNHEY and SMNVEV (reference sequence). The V gene end was trimmed by 7 bases and the J gene end by 10 bases; junction bases not matched to a gene: 12. The CDR3 runs to 15 residues. The chain's CDR3 is CASTSGTSGLPEQFF. CDR3 nucleotide sequence: TGTGCCAGCACCTCCGGGACTAGCGGCCTCCCGGAGCAGTTCTTC.

The CDR3 loop is CASSFWGDNEQFF. In nucleotides, the CDR3 is TGTGCCAGCAGTTTCTGGGGAGACAATGAGCAGTTCTTC. The chain has TRBV27 and TRBJ2-1; the D gene is possibly TRBD2 (5 bases). Germline V gene lookup returns CDR1 MNHEY and CDR2 SMNVEV (reference sequence). V gave up 3 bases and J gave up 5 bases, with 8 bases separating them. CDR3 size: 13 residues.